The 16 T cell receptor beta chains listed next were all sequenced from one sample in a study of T-cell reconstitution after alpha-beta-depleted transplantation in children. The library targeted TCRbeta and was prepared with unique molecular identifiers. TCRdb called the PCR reads again in MiXCR, with one record for every CDR3 protein. The sample lists about 610,000 distinct CDR3 sequences, roughly 10% seen once, with less than 5% in the top ten. The specimen was PBMCs from the stem cell graft donor, collected from the stem cell graft. The receptors shown here come from a human donor who donated a stem cell graft to a child with acute myeloid leukemia.

This clonotype was picked up many times. V gene TRBV7-2 combines with J gene TRBJ2-7; TRBD2 matches at 11 bases. Germline lookup yields CDR1 SGHTA and CDR2 FQGNSA. After removal of 5 bases from V and 4 bases from J, the junction contained 7 bases not matched to a gene. The CDR3 runs to 15 residues. DNA of the CDR3: TGTGCCAGCAGCCTCGGAGGGACTAGCGGTTACGAGCAGTACTTC. It is translated as CASSLGGTSGYEQYF.

The chain carries TRBV5-5 and TRBJ1-4, with 8 bases matching TRBD1. This CDR3 has 15 amino acids. Trimming removed 2 bases from V and 6 bases from J; junction bases left unmatched: 6. Germline V gene lookup returns CDR1 SGHKS and CDR2 YYEKEE (reference sequence). CDR3 bases: TGTGCCAGCAGCTTTTTCCAGGGGGCCGATGAAAAACTGTTTTTT. Protein sequence: CASSFFQGADEKLFF.

This clonotype has only a few counts. J is TRBJ2-1 and V is TRBV11-2; 11 nucleotides match TRBD2. V was clipped by 5 bases and J by 6 bases; unmatched bases: 15. Germline V gene lookup returns CDR1 SGHAT and CDR2 FQNNGV. This CDR3 spans 18 amino acids. CDR3 sequence reads: CASSPRGVAGGRGNEQFF. CDR3 bases: TGTGCCAGCAGCCCTAGGGGAGTAGCGGGAGGGCGGGGCAATGAGCAGTTCTTC.

The sample holds many counts of this clonotype. The chain is built from TRBV4-1 and TRBJ1-2, with TRBD1 matching over 8 bases. V gave up 4 bases and J gave up 2 bases; unmatched junction bases: 6. CDR3 length: 15 residues. Germline CDR1 reads MGHRA; CDR2 reads YSYEKL. The CDR3 spells CASSLLQGENYGYTF. For the CDR3, the DNA is TGCGCCAGCAGCCTACTACAGGGGGAAAACTATGGCTACACCTTC.

J is TRBJ1-5 and V is TRBV19; the D gene is possibly TRBD1 (5 bases). The V end was cut by 5 bases, the J end by 5 bases, with 13 bases between. Germline V gene data show CDR1 as LNHDA and CDR2 as SQIVND (reference sequence). The CDR3 loop spans 14 amino acids. CDR3 bases: TGTGCCAGTAGTGGGGATGGGGGATATCAGCCCCAGCATTTT. Its protein is CASSGDGGYQPQHF.

J is TRBJ2-5 and V is TRBV20-1; D is unresolved. The CDR3 covers 14 residues. Germline V gene data show CDR1 as DFQATT and CDR2 as SNEGSKA (reference sequence). V shed 6 bases and J shed 2 bases, with 16 bases lying between them. The CDR3 protein is CSARLGLLQETQYF. In nucleotides, the CDR3 is TGCAGTGCCCGCCTGGGCTTACTACAAGAGACCCAGTACTTC.

This clonotype was seen a handful of times. V is TRBV18 and J is TRBJ2-1; 14 positions agree with TRBD2. J lost 9 bases, V lost 4 bases, and 8 bases had no gene match. The CDR3 extends over 16 amino acids. Germline-derived CDR1 and CDR2 are KGHSH and LQKENI. The CDR3 DNA reads TGTGCCAGCTCACAACCGGGACTAGCGGGAGTGGTTGAGCAGTTCTTC. Amino acids: CASSQPGLAGVVEQFF. Filled out from reference TRBV18 and TRBJ2-1, the complete variable domain reads NAGVMQNPRHLVRRRGQEARLRCSPMKGHSHVYWYRQLPEEGLKFMVYLQKENIIDESGMPKERFSAEFPKEGPSILRIQQVVRGDSAAYFCASSQPGLAGVVEQFFGPGTRLTVL.

This clonotype was detected many times. V usage is TRBV6-2 or TRBV6-3 and J usage is TRBJ2-1, with D maybe TRBD2 (5 bases). Germline V gives CDR1 MNHEY, CDR2 SVGEGT. The V end was cut by 2 bases, the J end by 6 bases, with 20 bases between. The CDR3 spans 17 residues. Here the CDR3 DNA reads TGTGCCAGCAGTTACAAGTACTCGGGGTTCAAGGTCAATGAGCAGTTCTTC. Translated: CASSYKYSGFKVNEQFF.

This clonotype came up a few times. The chain is built from TRBV7-9 and TRBJ2-7; 12 bases align to TRBD2. With 1 base clipped from V and 5 bases from J, the junction kept 6 bases outside the gene matches. From germline, CDR1 is SEHNR and CDR2 FQNEAQ (reference sequence). The CDR3 is 16 residues long. The CDR3 coding sequence is TGTGCCAGCAGCTTAGGTCGTCTAGCGGGAGGGGACGAGCAGTACTTC. Its translation: CASSLGRLAGGDEQYF.

This clonotype showed up just a few times. The V gene is TRBV6-2 or TRBV6-3, the J gene TRBJ2-5; D is possibly TRBD2 (6 bases). The ends were cut back, 6 bases at V and 3 bases at J, with 11 bases in the middle. The CDR3 totals 13 residues. CDR1 is MNHEY, CDR2 SVGEGT, per germline. CDR3 in DNA: TGTGCCAGCAGACTTGGGACTGAAGAGACCCAGTACTTC. Amino acid sequence: CASRLGTEETQYF.

The V and J genes are TRBV30 and TRBJ2-3, with no clear D. Trimming cost V 3 bases and J 6 bases, with 19 bases left between them. Germline assignment: CDR1 GTSNPN and CDR2 SVGIG (reference sequence). The CDR3 covers 15 residues. CDR3 residues: CAWSALRGSADTQYF. CDR3 DNA: TGTGCCTGGAGCGCCCTACGTGGGTCCGCGGATACGCAGTATTTT. The full variable domain, its missing parts supplied by reference TRBV30 and TRBJ2-3, is SQTIHQWPATLVQPVGSPLSLECTVEGTSNPNLYWYRQAAGRGLQLLFYSVGIGQISSEVPQNLSASRPQDRQFILSSKKLLLSDSGFYLCAWSALRGSADTQYFGPGTRLTVL.

The chain carries TRBV14 and TRBJ2-3; possibly TRBD1 or TRBD2 for D (5 bases each). Germline V gene sequence: CDR1 SGHDN, CDR2 FVKESK. Deletions cut 3 bases from V and 2 bases from J, with 12 bases between. The CDR3 runs 15 residues. CDR3 DNA sequence: TGTGCCAGCAGCCAGCCGGGGCAAACCACAGATACGCAGTATTTT. Protein: CASSQPGQTTDTQYF.

The rearrangement joins TRBV5-1 to TRBJ2-7, with D perhaps matching TRBD1 (5 bases). This CDR3 contains 15 residues. With 0 bases removed from V and 3 bases from J, the gap between germline ends came to 13 bases. The germline V gene has CDR1 SGHRS and CDR2 YFSETQ. CDR3 amino acids: CASSLEGVAFYEQYF. DNA of the CDR3: TGCGCCAGCAGCTTGGAAGGGGTCGCTTTCTACGAGCAGTACTTC.

This clonotype was counted only a few times. The V call is TRBV2, the J call TRBJ1-4; D is uncertain. Germline V gene data show CDR1 as SNHLY and CDR2 as FYNNEI. Trimming pared 5 bases from V and 5 bases from J, leaving 21 bases between. The length of the CDR3 is 17 residues. The chain's CDR3 is CASSLVGPVGKNEKLFF. The CDR3 region has the DNA TGTGCCAGCAGTCTCGTGGGCCCCGTTGGAAAGAATGAAAAACTGTTTTTT.

This chain joins TRBV5-1 and TRBJ1-6, with D possibly being TRBD1 (6 bases). The CDR3 consists of 15 residues. The germline V and J ends were trimmed by 0 bases and 6 bases, with 10 bases remaining between them. Germline loops: CDR1 SGHRS, CDR2 YFSETQ. Here the CDR3 reads CASSLVGTPNSPLHF. The CDR3 region has the DNA TGCGCCAGCAGCTTGGTTGGGACACCTAATTCACCCCTCCACTTT. Variable domain in full (rest from reference TRBV5-1 and TRBJ1-6): KAGVTQTPRYLIKTRGQQVTLSCSPISGHRSVSWYQQTPGQGLQFLFEYFSETQRNKGNFPGRFSGRQFSNSRSEMNVSTLELGDSALYLCASSLVGTPNSPLHFGNGTRLTVT.

This clonotype was counted only a few times. The chain employs TRBV25-1 and TRBJ2-7, with D tentatively TRBD1 (6 bases). Germline lookup yields CDR1 MGHDK and CDR2 SYGVNS. This CDR3 comprises 11 residues. Trimming pared 7 bases from V and 6 bases from J, leaving 10 bases between. DNA for the CDR3: TGTGCCAGCACCAGGGGAAGCGAGCAGTACTTC. Translated: CASTRGSEQYF.